This T cell receptor beta chain is from a study of blood T cell repertoires in COVID-19 (dated by TCRdb to 2018 to 2020). For the wider study: The collaborator samples originated in the United States, Italy and Spain and spanned the acute and convalescent phases of COVID-19. Where available, HLA class I and class II types were taken from metadata supplied by the sample provider and were not determined by assay-based typing. The dataset comprised deeply sampled blood TCRbeta repertoires from subjects exposed to, actively infected with, or recovered from COVID-19. A de-identified subject ID, COVID-19 status, age in years and sex were almost always included in the sample metadata. A freely available public database, intended as a resource for researchers studying the immune response to SARS-CoV-2, is where the repertoires were released. The material from the prospective study consisted of cDNA or gDNA derived from T cells, B-cell-depleted T cells, or PBMCs. Samples came from the ongoing ImmuneRACE study (first 160 participants) plus 1,254 subjects from 6 global collaborators.

TCRbeta CDR3 regions were amplified from genomic DNA by means of the immunoSEQ Assay, a bias-controlled multiplex PCR. Per the original workflow: The number of nucleated cells in each sample was estimated from the amplification of reference gene primers within the assay. To quantify the absolute abundance of each unique TCRbeta CDR3 rearrangement, sequence reads were collapsed and filtered. Productive Simpson clonality was computed per sample as the square root of Simpson's diversity index over productive rearrangements. TCRdb holds this immuneACCESS table with in-frame rearrangements only. Some clones are missing; in checked studies, unresolved V genes explain under half, and the rest has no known cause. Clone size and the V and J calls come from that table; the DNA yielded D and trimming. This sample has around 300,000 clones in its table, and roughly 89% of those were observed once. The ten largest clones represent 1.5% to 2% of the sample.

Study-wide findings and limitations: How much clinical and demographic metadata was included differed by source and by participant, and the metadata was provided uncurated.

V is clipped by 1 base and J by 1 base, and the sequence between their germline boundaries is 7 bases long. Based on the germline V gene, the CDR1 and CDR2 sequences are SGHAT and FQNNGV. The CDR3 spans 15 residues, from the cysteine through the phenylalanine. Of the read, only the CDR3 DNA is kept; its 45 bases are in frame from base 1. Details on this clone: No antigen is known for it. It has no much larger one-base neighbor in the sample; base qualities were not kept.

Participants in the prospective study were enrolled through a virtual design, were aged roughly 18 to 100 years, and lived in fewer than 30 United States geographic areas. To assign participants to cohorts, the prospective study relied on clinical history that participants themselves reported in a screening survey and a study questionnaire. Recovered participants in ImmuneRACE Cohort 3 were defined as having two consecutive negative NP/OP PCR tests, clearance from a healthcare professional, or resolution of symptoms. In the prospective study, mobile phlebotomists collected whole blood, serum and a nasopharyngeal or oropharyngeal swab from each participant. Additional blood draws and questionnaires over a 2-month period could optionally be provided by prospective study participants. Before DNA extraction, blood samples from the prospective study were shipped at room temperature or frozen.

The clonotype comes from a middle-aged woman who had recovered from COVID-19. Recombination linked TRBV11-2 to TRBJ2-2; possibly the D gene is TRBD2, per 6 matching bases. The sample taken for sequencing was PBMCs or T cells enriched from blood (not recorded which). The CDR3 protein: CASSLGGVNTGELFF. The sequence in DNA is TGTGCCAGCAGCTTAGGGGGGGTGAACACCGGGGAGCTGTTTTTT.